This T cell receptor (beta chain) was sequenced during a study of beta chain features in type 1 diabetes. This CDR3 has 14 residues. Trimming cost V 6 bases and J 1 base, with 13 bases left between them. CDR1 is SNHLY and CDR2 is FYNNEI in the germline V gene. Reverse transcribing all isolated RNA meant expressed TCRB transcripts were sequenced. Generated by immunoSEQ multiplex PCR, the TCRdb table keeps only in-frame clones and is missing some. The table has 970,000 or so clones, about a sixth seen once. Sorting with CD45RO/CCR7/CD25/CD127/CD95/CD27 yielded naive, central memory, regulatory and stem-like memory CD4+ cells. Over 95% purity was reached by all sorted populations. Note on this clone: Its antigen is not identified.

Findings of the study overall: It was among patients, rather than healthy donors, that naive, central memory and Treg TCRB repertoires appeared more similar.

The chain combines TRBV2 with TRBJ2-7; D not certain. Sequencing input: naive CD4+ T cells from blood. The receptor comes from a woman aged 18-29 years in good health. The CDR3, as DNA: TGTGCCAGCAGCGGTTTGGACGGTTCCTACGAGCAGTACTTC. Residues: CASSGLDGSYEQYF.